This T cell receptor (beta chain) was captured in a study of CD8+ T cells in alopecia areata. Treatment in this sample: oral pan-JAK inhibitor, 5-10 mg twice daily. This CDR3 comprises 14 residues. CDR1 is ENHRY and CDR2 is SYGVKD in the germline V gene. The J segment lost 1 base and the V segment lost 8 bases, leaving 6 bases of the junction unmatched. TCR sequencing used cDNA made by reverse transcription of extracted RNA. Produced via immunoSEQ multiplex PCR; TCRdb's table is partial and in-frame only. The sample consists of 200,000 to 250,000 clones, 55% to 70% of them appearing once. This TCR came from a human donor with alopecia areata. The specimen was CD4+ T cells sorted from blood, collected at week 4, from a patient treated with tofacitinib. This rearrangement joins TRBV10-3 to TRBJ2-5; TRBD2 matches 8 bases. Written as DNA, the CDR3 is TGTGCCATCGCAGCTAGCGGGCCCCAAGAGACCCAGTACTTC. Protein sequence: CAIAASGPQETQYF.